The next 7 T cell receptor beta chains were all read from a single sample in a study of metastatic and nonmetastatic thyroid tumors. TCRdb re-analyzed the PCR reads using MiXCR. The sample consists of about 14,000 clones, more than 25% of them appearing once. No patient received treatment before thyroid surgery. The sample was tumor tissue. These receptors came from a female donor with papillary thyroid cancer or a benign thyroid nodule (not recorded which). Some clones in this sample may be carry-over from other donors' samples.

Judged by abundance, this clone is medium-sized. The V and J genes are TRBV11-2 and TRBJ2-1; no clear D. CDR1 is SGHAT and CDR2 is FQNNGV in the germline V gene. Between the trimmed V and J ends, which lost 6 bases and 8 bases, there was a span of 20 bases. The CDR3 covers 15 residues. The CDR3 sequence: CASRIGYAVRYEQFF. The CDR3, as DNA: TGTGCCAGCAGGATTGGGTATGCGGTCCGCTATGAGCAGTTCTTC.

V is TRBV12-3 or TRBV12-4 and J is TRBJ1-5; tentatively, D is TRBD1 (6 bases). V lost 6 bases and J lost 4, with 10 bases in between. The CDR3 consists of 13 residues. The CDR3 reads CASSGGGNQPQHF. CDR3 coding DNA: TGTGCCAGCAGCGGGGGCGGAAATCAGCCCCAGCATTTT.

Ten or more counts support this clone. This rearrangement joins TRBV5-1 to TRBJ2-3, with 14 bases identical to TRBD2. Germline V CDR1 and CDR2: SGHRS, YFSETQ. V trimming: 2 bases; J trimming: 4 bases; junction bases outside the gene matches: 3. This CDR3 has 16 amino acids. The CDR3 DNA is TGCGCCAGCAGCTTTGGACTAGCGGGAGGTGCAGATACGCAGTATTTT. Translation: CASSFGLAGGADTQYF.

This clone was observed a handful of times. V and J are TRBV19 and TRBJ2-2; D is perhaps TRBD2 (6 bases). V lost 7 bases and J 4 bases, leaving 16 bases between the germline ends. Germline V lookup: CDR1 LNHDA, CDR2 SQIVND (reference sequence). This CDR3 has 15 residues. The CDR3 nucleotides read TGTGCCAGTATCCCGAGCTGGAGGGGCACCGGGGAGCTGTTTTTT. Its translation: CASIPSWRGTGELFF.

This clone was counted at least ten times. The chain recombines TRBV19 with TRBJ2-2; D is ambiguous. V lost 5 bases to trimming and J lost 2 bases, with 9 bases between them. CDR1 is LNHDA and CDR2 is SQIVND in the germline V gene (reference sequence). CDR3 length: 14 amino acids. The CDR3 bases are TGTGCCAGTAGTTTCGGCTCAAACACCGGGGAGCTGTTTTTT. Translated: CASSFGSNTGELFF.

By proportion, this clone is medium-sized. The CDR3 coding sequence is TGTGCCAGCAGCTTAGCGGGACAGAGCAATCAGCCCCAGCATTTT. It specifies CASSLAGQSNQPQHF. The chain combines TRBV7-2 with TRBJ1-5; 7 nucleotides agree with TRBD1. V trimming: 0 bases; J trimming: 1 base; junction bases outside the gene matches: 0. The CDR3 is 15 residues long. Germline V lookup: CDR1 SGHTA, CDR2 FQGNSA.

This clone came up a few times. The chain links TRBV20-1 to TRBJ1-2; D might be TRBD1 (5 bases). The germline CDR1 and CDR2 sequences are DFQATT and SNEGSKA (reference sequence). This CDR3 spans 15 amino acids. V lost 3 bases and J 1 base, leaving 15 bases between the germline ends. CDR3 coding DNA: TGCAGTGCTAGCGGGACGGCCTTTCTTAACTATGGCTACACCTTC. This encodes CSASGTAFLNYGYTF.